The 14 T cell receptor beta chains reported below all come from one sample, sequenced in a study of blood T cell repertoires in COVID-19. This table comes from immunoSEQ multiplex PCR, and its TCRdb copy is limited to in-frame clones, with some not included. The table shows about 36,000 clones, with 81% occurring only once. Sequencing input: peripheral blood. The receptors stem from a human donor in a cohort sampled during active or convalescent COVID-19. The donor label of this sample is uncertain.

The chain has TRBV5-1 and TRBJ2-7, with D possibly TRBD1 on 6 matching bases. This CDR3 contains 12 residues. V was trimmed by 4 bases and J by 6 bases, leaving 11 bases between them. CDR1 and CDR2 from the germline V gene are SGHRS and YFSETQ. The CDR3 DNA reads TGCGCCAGCAGCCAGGACAGACGCGAGCAGTACTTC. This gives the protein CASSQDRREQYF.

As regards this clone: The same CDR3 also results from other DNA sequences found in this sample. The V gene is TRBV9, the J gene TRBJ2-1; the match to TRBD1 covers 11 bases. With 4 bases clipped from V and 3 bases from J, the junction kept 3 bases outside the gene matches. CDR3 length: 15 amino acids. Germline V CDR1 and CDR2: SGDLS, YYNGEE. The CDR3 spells CASSPGTGGYNEQFF. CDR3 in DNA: TGTGCCAGCAGCCCCGGGACAGGGGGCTACAATGAGCAGTTCTTC.

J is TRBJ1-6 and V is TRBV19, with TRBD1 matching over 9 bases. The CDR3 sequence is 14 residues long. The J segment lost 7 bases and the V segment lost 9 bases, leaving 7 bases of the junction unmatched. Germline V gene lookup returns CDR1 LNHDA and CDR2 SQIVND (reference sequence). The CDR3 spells CASNPGQGNSPLHF. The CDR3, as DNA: TGTGCCAGCAACCCGGGACAGGGAAATTCACCCCTCCACTTT.

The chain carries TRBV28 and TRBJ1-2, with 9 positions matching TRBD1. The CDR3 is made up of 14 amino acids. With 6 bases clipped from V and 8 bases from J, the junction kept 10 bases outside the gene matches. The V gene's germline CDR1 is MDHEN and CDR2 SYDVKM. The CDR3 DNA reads TGTGCCAGCAGACAACAACAGGGGGCGGCAGGCTACACCTTC. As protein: CASRQQQGAAGYTF.

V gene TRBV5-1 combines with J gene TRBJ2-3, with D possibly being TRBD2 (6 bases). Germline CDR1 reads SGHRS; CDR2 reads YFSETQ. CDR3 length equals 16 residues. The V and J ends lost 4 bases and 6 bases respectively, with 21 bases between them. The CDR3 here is CASSVSGTGGTDTQYF. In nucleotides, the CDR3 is TGCGCCAGCAGCGTCTCCGGGACTGGAGGGACGGATACGCAGTATTTT. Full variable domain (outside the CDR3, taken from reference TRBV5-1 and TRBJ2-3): KAGVTQTPRYLIKTRGQQVTLSCSPISGHRSVSWYQQTPGQGLQFLFEYFSETQRNKGNFPGRFSGRQFSNSRSEMNVSTLELGDSALYLCASSVSGTGGTDTQYFGPGTRLTVL.

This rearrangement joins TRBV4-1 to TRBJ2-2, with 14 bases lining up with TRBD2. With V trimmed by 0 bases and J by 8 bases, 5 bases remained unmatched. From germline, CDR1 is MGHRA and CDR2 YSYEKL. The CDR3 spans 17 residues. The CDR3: CASSQEGLAGARGELFF. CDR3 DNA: TGCGCCAGCAGCCAAGAGGGACTAGCGGGGGCGAGGGGGGAGCTGTTTTTT.

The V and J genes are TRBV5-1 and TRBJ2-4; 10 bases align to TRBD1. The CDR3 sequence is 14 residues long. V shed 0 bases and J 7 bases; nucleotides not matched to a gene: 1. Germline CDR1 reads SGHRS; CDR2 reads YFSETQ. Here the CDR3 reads CASSLGTGGNIQYF. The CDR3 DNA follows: TGCGCCAGCAGCTTGGGGACAGGGGGGAACATTCAGTACTTC.

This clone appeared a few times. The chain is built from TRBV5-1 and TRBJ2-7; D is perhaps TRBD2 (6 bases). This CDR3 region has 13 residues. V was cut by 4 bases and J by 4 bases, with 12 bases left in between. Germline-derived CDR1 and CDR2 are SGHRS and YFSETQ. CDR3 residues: CASSAAAGYEQYF. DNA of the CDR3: TGCGCCAGCAGCGCGGCGGCGGGATACGAGCAGTACTTC. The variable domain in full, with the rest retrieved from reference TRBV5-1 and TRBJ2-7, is KAGVTQTPRYLIKTRGQQVTLSCSPISGHRSVSWYQQTPGQGLQFLFEYFSETQRNKGNFPGRFSGRQFSNSRSEMNVSTLELGDSALYLCASSAAAGYEQYFGPGTRLTVT.

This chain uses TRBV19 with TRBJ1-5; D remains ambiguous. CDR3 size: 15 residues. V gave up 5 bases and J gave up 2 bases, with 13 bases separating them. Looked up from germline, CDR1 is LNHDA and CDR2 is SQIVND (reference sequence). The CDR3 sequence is CASSGGLTGNQPQHF. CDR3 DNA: TGTGCCAGTAGTGGCGGGTTGACGGGCAATCAGCCCCAGCATTTT.

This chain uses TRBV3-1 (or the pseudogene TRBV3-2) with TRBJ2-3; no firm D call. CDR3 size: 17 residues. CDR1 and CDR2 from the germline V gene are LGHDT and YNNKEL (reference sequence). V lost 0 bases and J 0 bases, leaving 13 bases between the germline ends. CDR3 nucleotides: TGTGCCAGCAGCCAAGATGACCCGCTACTAAGCACAGATACGCAGTATTTT. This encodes CASSQDDPLLSTDTQYF.

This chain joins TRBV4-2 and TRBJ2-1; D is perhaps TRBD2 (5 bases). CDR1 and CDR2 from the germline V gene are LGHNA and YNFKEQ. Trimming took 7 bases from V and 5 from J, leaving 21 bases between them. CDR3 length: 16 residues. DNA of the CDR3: TGTGCCAGCACCATTCGGGGTTCGGGATGGGACAATGAGCAGTTCTTC. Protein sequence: CASTIRGSGWDNEQFF.

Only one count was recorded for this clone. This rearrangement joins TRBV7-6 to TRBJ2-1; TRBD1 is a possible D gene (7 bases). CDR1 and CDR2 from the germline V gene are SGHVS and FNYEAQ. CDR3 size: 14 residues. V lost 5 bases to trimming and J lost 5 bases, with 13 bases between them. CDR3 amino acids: CASSRGDSHNEQFF. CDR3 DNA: TGTGCCAGCAGCCGCGGGGACAGCCACAATGAGCAGTTCTTC.

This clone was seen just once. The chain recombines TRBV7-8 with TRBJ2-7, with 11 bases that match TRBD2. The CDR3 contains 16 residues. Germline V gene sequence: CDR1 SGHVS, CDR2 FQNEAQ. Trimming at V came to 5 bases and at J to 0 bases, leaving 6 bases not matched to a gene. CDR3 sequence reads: CASSGGLAGLSYEQYF. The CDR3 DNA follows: TGTGCCAGCAGCGGAGGACTAGCGGGTCTCTCCTACGAGCAGTACTTC.

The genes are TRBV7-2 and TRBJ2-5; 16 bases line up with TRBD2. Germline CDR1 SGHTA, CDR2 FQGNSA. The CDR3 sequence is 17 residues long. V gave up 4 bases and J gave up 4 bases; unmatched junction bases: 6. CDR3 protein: CASSSGTSGRAIETQYF. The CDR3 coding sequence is TGTGCCAGCAGCTCCGGGACTAGCGGGAGGGCCATAGAGACCCAGTACTTC. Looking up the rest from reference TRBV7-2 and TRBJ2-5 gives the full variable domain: GAGVSQSPSNKVTEKGKDVELRCDPISGHTALYWYRQSLGQGLEFLIYFQGNSAPDKSGLPSDRFSAERTGGSVSTLTIQRTQQEDSAVYLCASSSGTSGRAIETQYFGPGTRLLVL.